What follows are 8 T cell receptor beta chains derived from one specimen sequenced in a study of blood T cell repertoires in COVID-19. Method: immunoSEQ multiplex PCR; TCRdb's copy keeps in-frame clones and lacks some. The repertoire has 55,000 to 75,000 clones, over 75% of them found once; the top ten carry over 3.5%. The material sequenced was peripheral blood. These receptors all stem from a man in his fifties or sixties with active COVID-19.

The rearrangement links TRBV3-1 (or the pseudogene TRBV3-2) to TRBJ2-2; D possibly corresponds to TRBD2 (6 bases). V dropped 1 base and J dropped 5 bases, with 8 bases sitting between them. The germline gives CDR1 LGHDT, CDR2 YNNKEL (reference sequence). The CDR3 spans 14 residues. CDR3 region: CASSQGLGTGELFF. CDR3 coding DNA: TGTGCCAGCAGCCAAGGACTAGGGACCGGGGAGCTGTTTTTT.

The chain joins TRBV11-2 to TRBJ2-5; no clear D gene. Germline-derived CDR1 and CDR2 are SGHAT and FQNNGV. The V end was cut by 5 bases, the J end by 1 base, with 14 bases between. The CDR3 consists of 15 residues. CDR3 DNA sequence: TGTGCCAGCAGCAACCTAAGACATGTCCAAGAGACCCAGTACTTC. This translates into CASSNLRHVQETQYF.

This clone appeared once. The gene calls are TRBV4-1 and TRBJ2-3; weak D call: TRBD2 (6 bases). Germline V gene lookup returns CDR1 MGHRA and CDR2 YSYEKL. The CDR3 has 15 amino acids. The V gene lost 1 base and the J gene lost 0 bases, with 8 bases spanning the gap. The CDR3: CASSQGRGSTDTQYF. CDR3 in DNA: TGCGCCAGCAGCCAAGGTCGGGGGAGCACAGATACGCAGTATTTT.

The rearrangement links TRBV12-5 to TRBJ2-2, with unresolved D. The germline CDR1 and CDR2 sequences are LGHNT and FRNRAP. This CDR3 has 12 amino acids. V shed 4 bases and J shed 3 bases, with 3 bases lying between them. The CDR3 DNA reads as TGTGCTAGTGGTTCCTACACCGGGGAGCTGTTTTTT. Translated: CASGSYTGELFF.

The V and J genes are TRBV10-1 and TRBJ1-2; D not certain. Germline CDR1 and CDR2: WNHNN and SYGVQD (reference sequence). V lost 10 bases to trimming and J lost 0 bases, with 18 bases between them. This CDR3 comprises 15 residues. The CDR3 loop reads CANIMAVGANYGYTF. Here the CDR3 DNA reads TGCGCCAACATAATGGCAGTTGGAGCTAACTATGGCTACACCTTC.

The sample holds one count of this clone. J is TRBJ2-5 and V is TRBV4-1; 12 bases map to TRBD1. The V and J ends lost 0 bases and 5 bases, in that order; junction bases with no gene match: 13. Germline V gene sequence: CDR1 MGHRA, CDR2 YSYEKL. The CDR3 is made up of 19 amino acids. The CDR3 nucleotides are TGCGCCAGCAGCCAAGACCATGGGGGGACAGGGGGCGCGCGGGAGACCCAGTACTTC. It is translated as CASSQDHGGTGGARETQYF.

A single count supports this clone. The chain has TRBV7-3 and TRBJ2-7; a weak D match, TRBD1 (6 bases). The V end lost 2 bases, the J end lost 2 bases, and 13 bases lay between the germline ends. The CDR3 runs 15 residues. The germline V gene has CDR1 SGHTA and CDR2 FQGTGA. The CDR3 loop is CASSLAGGQTYEQYF. CDR3 DNA: TGTGCCAGCAGCTTAGCTGGAGGACAGACCTACGAGCAGTACTTC.

The J gene is TRBJ2-3, the V gene TRBV19; tentatively, D is TRBD1 (6 bases). V was cut by 3 bases and J by 4 bases, with 17 bases left in between. The CDR3 has 16 residues. From germline, CDR1 is LNHDA and CDR2 SQIVND (reference sequence). The DNA of the CDR3 is TGTGCCAGTAGTATTCGAGAGGGGGTAGGCGCAGATACGCAGTATTTT. This encodes CASSIREGVGADTQYF.